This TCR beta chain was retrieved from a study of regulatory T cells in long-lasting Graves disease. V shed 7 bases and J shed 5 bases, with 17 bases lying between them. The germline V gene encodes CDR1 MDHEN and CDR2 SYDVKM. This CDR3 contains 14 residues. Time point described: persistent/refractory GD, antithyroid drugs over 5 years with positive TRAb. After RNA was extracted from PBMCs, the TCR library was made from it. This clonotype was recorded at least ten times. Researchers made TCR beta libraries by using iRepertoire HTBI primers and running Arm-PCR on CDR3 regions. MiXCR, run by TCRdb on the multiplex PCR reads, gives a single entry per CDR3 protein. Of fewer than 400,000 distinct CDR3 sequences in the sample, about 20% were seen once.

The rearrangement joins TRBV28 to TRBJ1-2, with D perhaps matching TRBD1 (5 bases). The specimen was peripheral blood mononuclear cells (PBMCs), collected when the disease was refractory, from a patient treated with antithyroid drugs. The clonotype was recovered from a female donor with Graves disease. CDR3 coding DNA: TGTGCCAGCATCCTATCGGGACTGAGGTATGGCTACACCTTC. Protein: CASILSGLRYGYTF.